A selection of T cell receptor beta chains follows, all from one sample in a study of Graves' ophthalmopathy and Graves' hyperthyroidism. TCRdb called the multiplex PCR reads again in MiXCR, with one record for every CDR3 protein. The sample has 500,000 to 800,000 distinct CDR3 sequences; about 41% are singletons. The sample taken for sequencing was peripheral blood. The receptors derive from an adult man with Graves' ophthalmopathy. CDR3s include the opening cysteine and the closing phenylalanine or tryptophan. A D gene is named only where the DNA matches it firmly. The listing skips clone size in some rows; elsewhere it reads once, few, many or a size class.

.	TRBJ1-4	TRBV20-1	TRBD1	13	CSARVGTASKLFF	TGCAGTGCTAGGGTCGGGACAGCTTCAAAACTGTTTTTT
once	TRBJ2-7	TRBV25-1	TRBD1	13	CASLEDRGYEQYF	TGTGCCAGCTTGGAGGACAGGGGCTACGAGCAGTACTTC
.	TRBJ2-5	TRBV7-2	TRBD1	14	CASRSTGDYETQYF	TGTGCCAGCAGATCGACAGGGGATTATGAGACCCAGTACTTC
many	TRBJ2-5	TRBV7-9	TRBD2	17	CASTPRRGAGERETQYF	TGTGCCAGCACCCCGAGAAGAGGAGCGGGGGAGAGGGAGACCCAGTACTTC
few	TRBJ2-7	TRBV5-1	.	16	CASSEVGSDAPYEQYF	TGCGCCAGCAGTGAGGTCGGCAGCGATGCCCCCTACGAGCAGTACTTC
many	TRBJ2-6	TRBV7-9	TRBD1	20	CASSSSRDRGQGSGANVLTF	TGTGCCAGCAGCTCGTCCCGGGACAGGGGGCAGGGTTCTGGGGCCAACGTCCTGACTTTC
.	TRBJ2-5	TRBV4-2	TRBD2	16	CASSRNSGSTMETQYF	TGTGCCAGCAGCCGAAATAGCGGGAGTACGATGGAGACCCAGTACTTC
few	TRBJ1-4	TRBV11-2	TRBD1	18	CASSRAQGAGEANEKLFF	TGTGCCAGCAGCCGGGCACAGGGGGCAGGGGAAGCTAATGAAAAACTGTTTTTT
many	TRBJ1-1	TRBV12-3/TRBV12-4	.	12	CASSRQNTEAFF	TGTGCCAGCAGTCGACAGAACACTGAAGCTTTCTTT
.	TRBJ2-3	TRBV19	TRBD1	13	CATLDRGEDTQYF	TGTGCCACCCTCGACAGGGGGGAAGATACGCAGTATTTT
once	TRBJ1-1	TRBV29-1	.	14	CSVASGRTNTEAFF	TGCAGCGTTGCTAGTGGACGGACGAACACTGAAGCTTTCTTT
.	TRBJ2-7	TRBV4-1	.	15	CASSQSDGGAYEQYF	TGCGCCAGCAGCCAAAGCGACGGCGGAGCCTACGAGCAGTACTTC
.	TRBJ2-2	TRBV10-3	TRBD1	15	CASSKRQGYTRELFF	TGTGCCAGCAGTAAACGACAGGGATACACCAGGGAGCTGTTTTTT
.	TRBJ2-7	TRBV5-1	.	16	CASSITGTPYSYEQYF	TGCGCCAGCAGCATTACCGGGACACCTTACTCCTACGAGCAGTACTTC